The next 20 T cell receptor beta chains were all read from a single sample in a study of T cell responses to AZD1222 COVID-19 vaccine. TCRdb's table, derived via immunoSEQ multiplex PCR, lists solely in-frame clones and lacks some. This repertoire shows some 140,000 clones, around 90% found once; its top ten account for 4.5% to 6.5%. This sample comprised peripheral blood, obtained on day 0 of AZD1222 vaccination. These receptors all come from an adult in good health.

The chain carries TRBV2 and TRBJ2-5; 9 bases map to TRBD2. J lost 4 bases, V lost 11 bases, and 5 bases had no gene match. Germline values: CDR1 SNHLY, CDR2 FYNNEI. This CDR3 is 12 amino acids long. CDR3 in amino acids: CAGLAIGETQYF. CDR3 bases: TGTGCCGGACTAGCGATAGGAGAGACCCAGTACTTC.

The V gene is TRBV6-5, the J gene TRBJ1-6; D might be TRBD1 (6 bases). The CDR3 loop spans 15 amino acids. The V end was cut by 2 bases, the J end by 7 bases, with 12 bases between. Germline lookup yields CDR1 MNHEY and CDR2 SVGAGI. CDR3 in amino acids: CASSYTGSLNSPLHF. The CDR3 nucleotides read TGTGCCAGCAGTTACACAGGGTCCCTGAATTCACCCCTCCACTTT.

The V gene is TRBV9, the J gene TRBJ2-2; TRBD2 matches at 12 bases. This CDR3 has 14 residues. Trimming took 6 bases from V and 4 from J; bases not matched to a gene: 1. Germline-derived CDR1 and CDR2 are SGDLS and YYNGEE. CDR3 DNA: TGTGCCAGCACACTAGCGGGAGGCACCGGGGAGCTGTTTTTT. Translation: CASTLAGGTGELFF. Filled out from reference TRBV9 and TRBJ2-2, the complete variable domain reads DSGVTQTPKHLITATGQRVTLRCSPRSGDLSVYWYQQSLDQGLQFLIQYYNGEERAKGNILERFSAQQFPDLHSELNLSSLELGDSALYFCASTLAGGTGELFFGEGSRLTVL.

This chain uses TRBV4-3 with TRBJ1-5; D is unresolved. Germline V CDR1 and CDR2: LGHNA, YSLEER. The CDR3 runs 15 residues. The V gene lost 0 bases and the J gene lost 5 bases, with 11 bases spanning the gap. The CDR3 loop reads CASSQDTASYQPQHF. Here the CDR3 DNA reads TGCGCCAGCAGCCAAGATACAGCTAGTTATCAGCCCCAGCATTTT.

Written as DNA, the CDR3 is TGTGCCAGCAGCTTAGTAGTCTGGGGAGACTACGAGCAGTACTTC. Protein sequence: CASSLVVWGDYEQYF. This rearrangement joins TRBV7-2 to TRBJ2-7, with a weak D call TRBD2 (5 bases). Trimming took off 1 base at V and 3 bases at J, with 13 bases between the two ends. Per germline, CDR1 SGHTA and CDR2 FQGNSA. This CDR3 spans 15 amino acids.

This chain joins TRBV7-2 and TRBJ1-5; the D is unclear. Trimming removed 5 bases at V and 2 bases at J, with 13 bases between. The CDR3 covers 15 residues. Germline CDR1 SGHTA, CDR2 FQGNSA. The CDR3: CASSPYRVGNQPQHF. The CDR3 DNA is TGTGCCAGCAGCCCTTATAGGGTAGGCAATCAGCCCCAGCATTTT. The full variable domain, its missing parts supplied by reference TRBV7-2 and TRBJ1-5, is GAGVSQSPSNKVTEKGKDVELRCDPISGHTALYWYRQSLGQGLEFLIYFQGNSAPDKSGLPSDRFSAERTGGSVSTLTIQRTQQEDSAVYLCASSPYRVGNQPQHFGDGTRLSIL.

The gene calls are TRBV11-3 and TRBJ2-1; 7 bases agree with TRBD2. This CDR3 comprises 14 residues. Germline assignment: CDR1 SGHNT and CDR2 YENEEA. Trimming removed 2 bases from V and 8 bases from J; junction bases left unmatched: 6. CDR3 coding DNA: TGTGCCAGCAGCTTAAGGGAGGGCCGGGATGAGCAGTTCTTC. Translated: CASSLREGRDEQFF.

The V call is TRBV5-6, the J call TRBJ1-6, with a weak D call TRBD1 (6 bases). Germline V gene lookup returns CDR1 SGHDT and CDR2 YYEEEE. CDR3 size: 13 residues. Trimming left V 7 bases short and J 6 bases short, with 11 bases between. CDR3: CASRQALNSPLHF. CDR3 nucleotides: TGTGCCAGCCGACAGGCCCTTAATTCACCCCTCCACTTT.

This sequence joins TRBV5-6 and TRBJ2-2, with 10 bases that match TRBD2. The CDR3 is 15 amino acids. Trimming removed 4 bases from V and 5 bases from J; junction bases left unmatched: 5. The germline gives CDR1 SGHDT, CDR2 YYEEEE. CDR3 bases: TGTGCCAGCAGCCTACTAGCGGGGCCAACCGGGGAGCTGTTTTTT. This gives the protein CASSLLAGPTGELFF. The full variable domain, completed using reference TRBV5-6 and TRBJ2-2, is DAGVTQSPTHLIKTRGQQVTLRCSPKSGHDTVSWYQQALGQGPQFIFQYYEEEERQRGNFPDRFSGHQFPNYSSELNVNALLLGDSALYLCASSLLAGPTGELFFGEGSRLTVL.

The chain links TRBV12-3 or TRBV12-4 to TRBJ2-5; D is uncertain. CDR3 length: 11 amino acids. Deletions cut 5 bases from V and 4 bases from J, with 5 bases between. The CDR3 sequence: CASSPLETQYF. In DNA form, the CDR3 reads TGTGCCAGCAGTCCCTTAGAGACCCAGTACTTC.

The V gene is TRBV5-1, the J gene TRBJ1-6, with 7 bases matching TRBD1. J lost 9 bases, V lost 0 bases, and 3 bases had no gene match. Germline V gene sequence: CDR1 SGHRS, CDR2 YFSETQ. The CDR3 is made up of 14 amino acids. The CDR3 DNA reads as TGCGCCAGCAGCTTGGAGGGGGCAGGTTCACCCCTCCACTTT. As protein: CASSLEGAGSPLHF.

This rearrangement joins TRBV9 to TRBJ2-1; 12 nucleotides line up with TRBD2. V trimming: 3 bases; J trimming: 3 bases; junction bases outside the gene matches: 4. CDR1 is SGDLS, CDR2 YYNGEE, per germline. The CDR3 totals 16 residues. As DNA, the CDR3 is TGTGCCAGCAGCGCTAGCGGGAGGGTGAGCTACAATGAGCAGTTCTTC. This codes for CASSASGRVSYNEQFF.

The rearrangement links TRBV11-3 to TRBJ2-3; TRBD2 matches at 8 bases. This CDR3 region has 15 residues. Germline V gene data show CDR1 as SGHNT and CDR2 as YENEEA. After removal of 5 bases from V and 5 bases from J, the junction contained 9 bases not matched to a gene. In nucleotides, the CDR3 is TGTGCCAGCAGCCTGGGACTAGTTGAGGTAGATACGCAGTATTTT. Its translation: CASSLGLVEVDTQYF.

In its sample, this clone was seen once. The CDR3 DNA reads TGTGCCAGCAGCCCCGGGACAGGGGATGTATCACCCCTCCACTTT. It specifies CASSPGTGDVSPLHF. J is TRBJ1-6 and V is TRBV6-5, with 10 bases aligning to TRBD1. Germline V CDR1 and CDR2: MNHEY, SVGAGI. Trimming removed 6 bases from V and 10 bases from J; junction bases left unmatched: 9. This CDR3 contains 15 residues.

In DNA, the CDR3 is TGTGCCAGCAGCCGAGCGGGGGTGAGCTCCTACGAGCAGTACTTC. It encodes CASSRAGVSSYEQYF. The V gene is TRBV28, the J gene TRBJ2-7; the match to TRBD2 covers 8 bases. This CDR3 comprises 15 residues. Germline CDR1 reads MDHEN; CDR2 reads SYDVKM. Trimming took 6 bases from V and 0 from J; bases not matched to a gene: 7.

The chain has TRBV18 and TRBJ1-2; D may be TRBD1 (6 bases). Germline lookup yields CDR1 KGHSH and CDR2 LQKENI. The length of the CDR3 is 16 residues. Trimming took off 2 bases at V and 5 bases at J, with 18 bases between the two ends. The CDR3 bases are TGTGCCAGCTCACCAAATGTGGGGGGCGACGGATATGGCTACACCTTC. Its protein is CASSPNVGGDGYGYTF.

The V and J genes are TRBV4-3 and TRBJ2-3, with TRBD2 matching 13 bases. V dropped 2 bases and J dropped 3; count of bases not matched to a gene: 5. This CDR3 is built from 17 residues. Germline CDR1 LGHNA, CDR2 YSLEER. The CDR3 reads CASSQIGLAGVTDTQYF. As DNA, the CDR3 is TGCGCCAGCAGCCAAATCGGACTAGCGGGAGTGACAGATACGCAGTATTTT.

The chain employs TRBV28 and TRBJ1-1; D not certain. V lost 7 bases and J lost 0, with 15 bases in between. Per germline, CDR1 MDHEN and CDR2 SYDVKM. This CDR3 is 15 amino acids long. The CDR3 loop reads CASIPNEDMNTEAFF. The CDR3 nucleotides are TGTGCCAGCATCCCTAATGAGGATATGAACACTGAAGCTTTCTTT.

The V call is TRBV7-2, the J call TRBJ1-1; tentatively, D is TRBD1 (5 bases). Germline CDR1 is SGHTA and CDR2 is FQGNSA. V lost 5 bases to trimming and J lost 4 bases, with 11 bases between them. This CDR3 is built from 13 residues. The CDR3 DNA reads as TGTGCCAGCAGCGAGTGGGGGAGCACTGAAGCTTTCTTT. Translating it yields CASSEWGSTEAFF. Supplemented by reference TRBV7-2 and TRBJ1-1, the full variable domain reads GAGVSQSPSNKVTEKGKDVELRCDPISGHTALYWYRQSLGQGLEFLIYFQGNSAPDKSGLPSDRFSAERTGGSVSTLTIQRTQQEDSAVYLCASSEWGSTEAFFGQGTRLTVV.

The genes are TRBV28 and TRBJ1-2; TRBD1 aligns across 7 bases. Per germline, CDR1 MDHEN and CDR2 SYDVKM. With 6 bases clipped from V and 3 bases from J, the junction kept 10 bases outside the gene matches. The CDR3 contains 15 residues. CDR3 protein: CASSPPGQPYYGYTF. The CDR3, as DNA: TGTGCCAGCAGCCCTCCGGGACAGCCATACTATGGCTACACCTTC.